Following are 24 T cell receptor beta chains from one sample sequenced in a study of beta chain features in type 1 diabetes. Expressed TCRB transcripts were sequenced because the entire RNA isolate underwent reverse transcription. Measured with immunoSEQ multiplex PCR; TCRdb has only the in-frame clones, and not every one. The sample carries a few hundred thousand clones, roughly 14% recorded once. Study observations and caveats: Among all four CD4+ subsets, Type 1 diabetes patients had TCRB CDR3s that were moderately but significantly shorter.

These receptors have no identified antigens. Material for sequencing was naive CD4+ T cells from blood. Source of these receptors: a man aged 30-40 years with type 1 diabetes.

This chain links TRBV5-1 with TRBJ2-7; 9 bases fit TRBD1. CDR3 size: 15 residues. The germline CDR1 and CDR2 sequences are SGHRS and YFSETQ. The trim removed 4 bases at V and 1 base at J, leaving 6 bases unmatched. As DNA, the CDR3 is TGCGCCAGCAGCCCTGGGACAGGGTCTTCCTACGAGCAGTACTTC. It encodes CASSPGTGSSYEQYF.

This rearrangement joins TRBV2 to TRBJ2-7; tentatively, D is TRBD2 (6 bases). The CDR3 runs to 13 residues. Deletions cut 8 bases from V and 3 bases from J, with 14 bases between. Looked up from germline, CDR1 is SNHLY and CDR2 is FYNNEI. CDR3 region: CASGYGGIYEQYF. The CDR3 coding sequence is TGTGCCAGCGGCTACGGCGGGATCTACGAGCAGTACTTC.

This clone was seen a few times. The CDR3 DNA is TGTGCCTGGAGTGTGGGCAGGGGACCGGGTGAAGCTTTCTTT. Protein: CAWSVGRGPGEAFF. The chain couples TRBV30 to TRBJ1-1; D perhaps matches TRBD1 (6 bases). V lost 0 bases, J lost 7 bases, and 15 bases lay in between. Germline V lookup: CDR1 GTSNPN, CDR2 SVGIG (reference sequence). The CDR3 spans 14 residues.

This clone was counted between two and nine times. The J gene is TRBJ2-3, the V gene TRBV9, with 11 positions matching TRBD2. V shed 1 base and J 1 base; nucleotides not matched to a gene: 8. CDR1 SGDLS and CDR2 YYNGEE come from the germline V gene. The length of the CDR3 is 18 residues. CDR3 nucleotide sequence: TGTGCCAGCAGCGTATCGATGAATAGCGGGGGGGGCACAGATACGCAGTATTTT. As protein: CASSVSMNSGGGTDTQYF.

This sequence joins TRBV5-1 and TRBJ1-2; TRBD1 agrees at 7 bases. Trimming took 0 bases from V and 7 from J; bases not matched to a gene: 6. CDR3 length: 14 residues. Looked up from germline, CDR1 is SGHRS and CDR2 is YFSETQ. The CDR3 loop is CASSLDGDRGGYTF. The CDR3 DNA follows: TGCGCCAGCAGCTTGGATGGGGACAGAGGTGGCTACACCTTC.

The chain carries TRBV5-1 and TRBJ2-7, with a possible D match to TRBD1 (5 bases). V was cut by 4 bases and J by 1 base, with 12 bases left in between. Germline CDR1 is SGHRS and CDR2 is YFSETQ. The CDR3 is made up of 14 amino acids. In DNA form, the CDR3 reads TGCGCCAGCAGCGAAAGGGGCAGGTCCTACGAGCAGTACTTC. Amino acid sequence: CASSERGRSYEQYF.

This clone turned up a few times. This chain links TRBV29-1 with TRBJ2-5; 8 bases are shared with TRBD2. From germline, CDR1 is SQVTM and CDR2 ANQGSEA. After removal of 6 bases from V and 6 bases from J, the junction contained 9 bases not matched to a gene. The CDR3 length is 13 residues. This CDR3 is CSVRAGAAQTQYF. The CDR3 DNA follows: TGCAGCGTCCGAGCGGGGGCGGCCCAGACCCAGTACTTC. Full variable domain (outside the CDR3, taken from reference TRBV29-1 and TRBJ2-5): SAVISQKPSRDICQRGTSLTIQCQVDSQVTMMFWYRQQPGQSLTLIATANQGSEATYESGFVIDKFPISRPNLTFSTLTVSNMSPEDSSIYLCSVRAGAAQTQYFGPGTRLLVL.

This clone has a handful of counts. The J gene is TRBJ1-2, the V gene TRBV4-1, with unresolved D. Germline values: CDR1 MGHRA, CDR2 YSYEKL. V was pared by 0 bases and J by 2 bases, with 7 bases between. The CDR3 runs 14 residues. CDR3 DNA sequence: TGCGCCAGCAGCCAAGAAGAACGGAACTATGGCTACACCTTC. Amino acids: CASSQEERNYGYTF.

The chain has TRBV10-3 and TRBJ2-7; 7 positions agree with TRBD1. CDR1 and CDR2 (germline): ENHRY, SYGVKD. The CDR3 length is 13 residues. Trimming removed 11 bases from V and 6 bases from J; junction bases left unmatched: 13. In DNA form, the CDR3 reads TGTGCCTCCGGGTACAGGGGTTTAGGCGAGCAGTACTTC. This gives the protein CASGYRGLGEQYF.

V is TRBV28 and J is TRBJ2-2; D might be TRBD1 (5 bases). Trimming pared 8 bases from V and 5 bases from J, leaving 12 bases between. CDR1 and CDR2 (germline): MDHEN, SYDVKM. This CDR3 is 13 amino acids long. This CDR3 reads CASGAVGTGELFF. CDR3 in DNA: TGTGCCAGCGGGGCGGTTGGTACCGGGGAGCTGTTTTTT.

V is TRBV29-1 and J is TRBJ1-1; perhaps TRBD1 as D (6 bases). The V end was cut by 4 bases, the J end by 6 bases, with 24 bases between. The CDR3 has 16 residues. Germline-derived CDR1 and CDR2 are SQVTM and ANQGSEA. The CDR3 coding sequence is TGCAGCGTTGGGTTTGGGGGCGGCCTGTCCCCGGCTGAAGCTTTCTTT. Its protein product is CSVGFGGGLSPAEAFF.

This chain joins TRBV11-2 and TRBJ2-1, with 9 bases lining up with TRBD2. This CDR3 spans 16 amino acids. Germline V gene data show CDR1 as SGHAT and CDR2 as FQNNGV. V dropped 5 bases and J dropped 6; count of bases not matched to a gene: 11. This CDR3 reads CASSTIAGEGGNEQFF. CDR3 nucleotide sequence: TGTGCCAGCAGCACAATAGCGGGAGAAGGCGGCAATGAGCAGTTCTTC.

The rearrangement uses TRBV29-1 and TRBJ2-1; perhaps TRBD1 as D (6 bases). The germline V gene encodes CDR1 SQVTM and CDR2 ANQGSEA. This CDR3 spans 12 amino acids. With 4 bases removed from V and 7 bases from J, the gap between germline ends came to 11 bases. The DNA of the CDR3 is TGCAGCGTTGCGATTCAGGGGAATGAGCAGTTCTTC. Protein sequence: CSVAIQGNEQFF.

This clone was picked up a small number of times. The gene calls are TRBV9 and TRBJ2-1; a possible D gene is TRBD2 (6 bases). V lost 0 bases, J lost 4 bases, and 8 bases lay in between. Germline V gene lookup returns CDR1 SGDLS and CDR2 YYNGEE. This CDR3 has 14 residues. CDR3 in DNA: TGTGCCAGCAGCGTAGACGGGAGTTACAATGAGCAGTTCTTC. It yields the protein CASSVDGSYNEQFF. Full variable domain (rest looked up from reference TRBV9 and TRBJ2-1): DSGVTQTPKHLITATGQRVTLRCSPRSGDLSVYWYQQSLDQGLQFLIQYYNGEERAKGNILERFSAQQFPDLHSELNLSSLELGDSALYFCASSVDGSYNEQFFGPGTRLTVL.

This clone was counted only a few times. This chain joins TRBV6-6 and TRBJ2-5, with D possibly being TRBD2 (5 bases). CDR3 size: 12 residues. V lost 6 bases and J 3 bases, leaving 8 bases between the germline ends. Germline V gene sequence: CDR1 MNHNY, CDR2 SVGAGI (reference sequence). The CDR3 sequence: CASREAKETQYF. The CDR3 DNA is TGTGCCAGCAGGGAGGCCAAAGAGACCCAGTACTTC.

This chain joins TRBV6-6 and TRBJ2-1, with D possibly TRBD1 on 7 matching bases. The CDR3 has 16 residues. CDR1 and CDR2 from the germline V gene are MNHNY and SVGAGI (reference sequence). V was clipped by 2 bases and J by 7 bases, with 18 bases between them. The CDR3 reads CASSYLREQGRNEQFF. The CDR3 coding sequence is TGTGCCAGCAGTTACCTACGGGAACAGGGGAGGAATGAGCAGTTCTTC.

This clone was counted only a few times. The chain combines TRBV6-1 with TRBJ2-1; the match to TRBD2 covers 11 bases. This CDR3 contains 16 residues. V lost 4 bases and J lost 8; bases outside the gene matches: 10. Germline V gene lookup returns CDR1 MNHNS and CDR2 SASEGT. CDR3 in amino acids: CASSGAVAGGPDEQFF. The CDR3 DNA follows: TGTGCCAGCAGTGGGGCAGTAGCGGGGGGGCCGGATGAGCAGTTCTTC.

CDR3 protein: CASSLPWTGKTSGRAVRQFF. The CDR3 nucleotides are TGCGCCAGCAGCTTGCCTTGGACAGGGAAGACTAGCGGGAGGGCCGTACGGCAGTTCTTC. V usage is TRBV5-1 and J usage is TRBJ2-1; 14 nucleotides align to TRBD2. CDR3 length equals 20 residues. Trimming cost V 1 base and J 12 bases; bases outside gene matches: 21. Germline loops: CDR1 SGHRS, CDR2 YFSETQ.

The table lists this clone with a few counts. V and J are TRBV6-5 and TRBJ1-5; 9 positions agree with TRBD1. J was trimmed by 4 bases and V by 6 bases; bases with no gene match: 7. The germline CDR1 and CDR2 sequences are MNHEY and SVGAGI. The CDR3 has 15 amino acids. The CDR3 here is CASRRQGDGNQPQHF. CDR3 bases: TGTGCCAGCAGACGACAGGGGGATGGTAATCAGCCCCAGCATTTT.

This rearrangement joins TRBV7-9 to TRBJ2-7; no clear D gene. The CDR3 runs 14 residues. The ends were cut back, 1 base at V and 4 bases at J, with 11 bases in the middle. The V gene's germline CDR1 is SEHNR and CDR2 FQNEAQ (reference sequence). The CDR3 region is CASSLGVTRYEQYF. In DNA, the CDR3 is TGTGCCAGCAGCTTAGGCGTTACTCGGTACGAGCAGTACTTC.

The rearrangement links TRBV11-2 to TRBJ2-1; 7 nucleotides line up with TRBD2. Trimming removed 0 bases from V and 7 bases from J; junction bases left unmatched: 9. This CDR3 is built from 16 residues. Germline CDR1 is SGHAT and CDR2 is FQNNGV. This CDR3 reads CASSLDWTSLRNEQFF. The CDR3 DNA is TGTGCCAGCAGCTTAGATTGGACTAGTCTTAGAAATGAGCAGTTCTTC.

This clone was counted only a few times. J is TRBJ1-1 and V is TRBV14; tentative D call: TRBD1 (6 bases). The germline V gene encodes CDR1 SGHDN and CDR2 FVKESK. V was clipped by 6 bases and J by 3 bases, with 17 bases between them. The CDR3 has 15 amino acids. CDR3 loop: CASSPRLGAYTEAFF. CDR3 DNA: TGTGCCAGCAGTCCGCGACTGGGGGCATACACTGAAGCTTTCTTT.

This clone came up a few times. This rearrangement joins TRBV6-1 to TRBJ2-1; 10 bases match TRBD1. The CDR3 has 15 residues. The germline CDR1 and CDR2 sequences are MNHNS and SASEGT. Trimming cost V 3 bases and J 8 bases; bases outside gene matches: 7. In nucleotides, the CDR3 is TGTGCCAGCAGTGAGAGGACAGGGGGAAATTATGAGCAGTTCTTC. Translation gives CASSERTGGNYEQFF.

The CDR3 here is CASSSSGRGYNEQFF. In DNA, the CDR3 is TGTGCCAGCAGTTCTAGCGGGAGAGGCTACAATGAGCAGTTCTTC. The chain uses TRBV27 and TRBJ2-1; 10 nucleotides align to TRBD2. V shed 4 bases, J shed 3 bases, and the junction held 3 bases outside the gene matches. The CDR3 contains 15 residues. Germline loops: CDR1 MNHEY, CDR2 SMNVEV (reference sequence).